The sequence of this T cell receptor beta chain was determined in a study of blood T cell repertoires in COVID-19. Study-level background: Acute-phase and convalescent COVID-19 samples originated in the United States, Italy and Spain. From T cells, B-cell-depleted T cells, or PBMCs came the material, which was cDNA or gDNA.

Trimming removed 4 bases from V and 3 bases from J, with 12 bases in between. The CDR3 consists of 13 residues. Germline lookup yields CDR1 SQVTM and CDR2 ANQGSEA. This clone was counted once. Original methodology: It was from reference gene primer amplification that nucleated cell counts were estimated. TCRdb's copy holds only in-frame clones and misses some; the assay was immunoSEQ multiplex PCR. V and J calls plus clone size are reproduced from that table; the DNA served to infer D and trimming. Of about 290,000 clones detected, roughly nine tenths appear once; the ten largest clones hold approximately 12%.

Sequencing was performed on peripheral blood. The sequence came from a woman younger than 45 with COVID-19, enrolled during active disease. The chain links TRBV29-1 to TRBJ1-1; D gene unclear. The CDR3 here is CSVVREGDTEAFF. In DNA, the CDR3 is TGCAGCGTTGTTCGAGAGGGAGACACTGAAGCTTTCTTT.